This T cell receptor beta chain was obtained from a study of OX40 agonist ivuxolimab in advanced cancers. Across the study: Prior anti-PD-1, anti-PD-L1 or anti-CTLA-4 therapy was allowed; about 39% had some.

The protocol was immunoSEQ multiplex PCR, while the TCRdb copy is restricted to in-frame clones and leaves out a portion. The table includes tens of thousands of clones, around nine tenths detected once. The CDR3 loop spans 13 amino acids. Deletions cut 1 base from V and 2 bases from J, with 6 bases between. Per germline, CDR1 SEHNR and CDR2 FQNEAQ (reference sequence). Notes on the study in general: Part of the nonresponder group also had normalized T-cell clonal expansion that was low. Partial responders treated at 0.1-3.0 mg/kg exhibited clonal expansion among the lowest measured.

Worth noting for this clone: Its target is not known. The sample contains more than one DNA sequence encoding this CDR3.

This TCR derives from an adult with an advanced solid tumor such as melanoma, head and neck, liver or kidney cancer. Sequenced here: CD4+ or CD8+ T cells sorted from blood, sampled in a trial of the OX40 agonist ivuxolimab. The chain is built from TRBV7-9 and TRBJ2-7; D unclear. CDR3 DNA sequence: TGTGCCAGCAGCTTAGAGGCAGCCTACGAGCAGTACTTC. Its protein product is CASSLEAAYEQYF.